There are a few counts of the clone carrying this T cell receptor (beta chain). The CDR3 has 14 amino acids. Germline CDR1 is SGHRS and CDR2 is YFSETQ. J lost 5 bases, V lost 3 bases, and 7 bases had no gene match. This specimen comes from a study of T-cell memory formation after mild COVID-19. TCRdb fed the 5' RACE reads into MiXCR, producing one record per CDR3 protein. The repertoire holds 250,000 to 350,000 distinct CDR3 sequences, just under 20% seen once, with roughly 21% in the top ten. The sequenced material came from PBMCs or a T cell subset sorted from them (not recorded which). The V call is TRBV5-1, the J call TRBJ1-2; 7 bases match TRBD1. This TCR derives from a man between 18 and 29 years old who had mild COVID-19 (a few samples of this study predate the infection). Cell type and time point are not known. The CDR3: CASSSGTVHYGYTF. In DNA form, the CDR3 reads TGCGCCAGCAGCTCCGGGACAGTTCATTATGGCTACACCTTC.